The sequence of this T cell receptor (beta chain) was determined in a study of cytomegalovirus exposure and HLA in healthy donors. About this clone: Antigen: not known.

It was with 60 Vbeta and 13 Jbeta primers that the PCR ran. Generated by immunoSEQ multiplex PCR, the TCRdb table keeps only in-frame clones and is missing some. The sample has 40,000 to 50,000 clones. CDR1 is SGHNT and CDR2 is YYREEE in the germline V gene (reference sequence). The CDR3 sequence is 16 residues long. With V trimmed by 0 bases and J by 0 bases, 4 bases remained unmatched. Study results and caveats: Fewer than 20,000 TCR beta sequences were associated with HLA alleles at 0.05 false discovery rate in a later analysis. Most likely, a cluster of highly shared sequence variants arose as a sequencing artifact.

The receptor was derived from a man in his thirties or forties in good health and CMV-seronegative. The sample taken for sequencing was PBMCs. The chain couples TRBV5-4 to TRBJ2-7; TRBD2 matches 9 bases. The CDR3 is CASSLATSGPSYEQYF. The CDR3 DNA is TGTGCCAGCAGCTTGGCGACTAGCGGACCCTCCTACGAGCAGTACTTC.